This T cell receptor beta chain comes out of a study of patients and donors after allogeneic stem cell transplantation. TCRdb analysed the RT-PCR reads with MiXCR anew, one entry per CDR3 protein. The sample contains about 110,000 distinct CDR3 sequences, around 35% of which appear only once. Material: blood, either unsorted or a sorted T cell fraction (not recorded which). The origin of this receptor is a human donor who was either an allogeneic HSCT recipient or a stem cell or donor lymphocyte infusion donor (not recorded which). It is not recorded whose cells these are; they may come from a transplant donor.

The CDR3 spells CASSLWAPRQGNYGYTF. The CDR3 nucleotides read TGTGCCAGCAGCTTATGGGCCCCACGACAGGGCAACTATGGCTACACCTTC. V is TRBV7-9 and J is TRBJ1-2; TRBD1 matches at 7 bases. Looked up from germline, CDR1 is SEHNR and CDR2 is FQNEAQ (reference sequence). V dropped 2 bases and J dropped 2; count of bases not matched to a gene: 11. This CDR3 has 17 residues. Combining the CDR3 with reference TRBV7-9 and TRBJ1-2 gives the whole variable domain DTGVSQNPRHKITKRGQNVTFRCDPISEHNRLYWYRQTLGQGPEFLTYFQNEAQLEKSRLLSDRFSAERPKGSFSTLEIQRTEQGDSAMYLCASSLWAPRQGNYGYTFGSGTRLTVV.